A selection of T cell receptor beta chains follows, all from one sample in a study of blood T cell repertoires in COVID-19. Clones were sequenced by immunoSEQ multiplex PCR, and TCRdb holds only the in-frame ones, with some missing. The sample lists 140,000 or so clones, 85% to 90% occurring once. The sequencing sample was made of peripheral blood. The receptors were gathered from a woman at least 80 years old with acute or convalescent COVID-19. Each CDR3 is given without its conserved first and last residue.

CDR3aa,len,v_gene,j_gene
ATRRASGGQTQY,12,TRBV6-5,TRBJ2-5
ASSPTAGTYEQY,12,TRBV5-1,TRBJ2-7
ASTSFYGYT,9,TRBV7-2,TRBJ1-2
ASSQRTAAWDYGYT,14,TRBV3-1/TRBV3-2,TRBJ1-2
ASSAPGLAGGPETQY,15,TRBV9,TRBJ2-5
ASTSLPGQPTQY,12,TRBV5-1,TRBJ2-5
ASSLASEQY,9,TRBV12-3/TRBV12-4,TRBJ2-7
ASSVQGARSEKLF,13,TRBV5-4,TRBJ1-4
ASSLGGAEETQY,12,TRBV3-1/TRBV3-2,TRBJ2-5
ASSLGGAQGNTIY,13,TRBV2,TRBJ1-3
ASSSPGGLSSYEQY,14,TRBV5-4,TRBJ2-7
ASSGQTGVNTEAF,13,TRBV2,TRBJ1-1
ASAPSGRSGNTIY,13,TRBV5-1,TRBJ1-3
ASSLGGAQYNEQF,13,TRBV7-7,TRBJ2-1
ASSLTGGSGYT,11,TRBV7-9,TRBJ1-2
ASRISQGNTEAF,12,TRBV6-4,TRBJ1-1
ATNQIGTSREYEQF,14,TRBV15,TRBJ2-1
ASRQGASDTIY,11,TRBV28,TRBJ1-3
ASSLDRGAEGYT,12,TRBV7-9,TRBJ1-2
ASSIGGGSRQPQH,13,TRBV19,TRBJ1-5
ASTRAGTGFFFT,12,TRBV7-2,TRBJ1-2
ASTGGSNQPQH,11,TRBV6-6,TRBJ1-5
ASGRDLTGDTQY,12,TRBV9,TRBJ2-3
ASSLGPTGGGNTIY,14,TRBV5-1,TRBJ1-3
ASSLVGQGDGYT,12,TRBV5-1,TRBJ1-2
ASSLVPDREPF,11,TRBV7-2,TRBJ1-1
ASSSGTLNTEAF,12,TRBV5-1,TRBJ1-1
ASSPPGGAINQPQH,14,TRBV18,TRBJ1-5
ASSHPPGQGADTQY,14,TRBV7-3,TRBJ2-3
ASSLATFEAF,10,TRBV12-3/TRBV12-4,TRBJ1-1
AWGDSWANGAF,11,TRBV30,TRBJ1-1
ASSLTANTEAF,11,TRBV7-3,TRBJ1-1
ASSESGRGLVH,11,TRBV6-1,TRBJ1-6
ASSLGGHSYEQY,12,TRBV5-1,TRBJ2-7
ASSLAGQGSTEAF,13,TRBV5-1,TRBJ1-1
ASSPTGYSYNSPLH,14,TRBV28,TRBJ1-6
ASSLLAGRGNEQF,13,TRBV11-3,TRBJ2-1
AWSVPGERTEAF,12,TRBV30,TRBJ1-1
ASSRSLAGGNKETQY,15,TRBV3-1/TRBV3-2,TRBJ2-5
ASSQGARREKLF,12,TRBV4-2,TRBJ1-4
ASSPSRTGELF,11,TRBV4-2,TRBJ2-2